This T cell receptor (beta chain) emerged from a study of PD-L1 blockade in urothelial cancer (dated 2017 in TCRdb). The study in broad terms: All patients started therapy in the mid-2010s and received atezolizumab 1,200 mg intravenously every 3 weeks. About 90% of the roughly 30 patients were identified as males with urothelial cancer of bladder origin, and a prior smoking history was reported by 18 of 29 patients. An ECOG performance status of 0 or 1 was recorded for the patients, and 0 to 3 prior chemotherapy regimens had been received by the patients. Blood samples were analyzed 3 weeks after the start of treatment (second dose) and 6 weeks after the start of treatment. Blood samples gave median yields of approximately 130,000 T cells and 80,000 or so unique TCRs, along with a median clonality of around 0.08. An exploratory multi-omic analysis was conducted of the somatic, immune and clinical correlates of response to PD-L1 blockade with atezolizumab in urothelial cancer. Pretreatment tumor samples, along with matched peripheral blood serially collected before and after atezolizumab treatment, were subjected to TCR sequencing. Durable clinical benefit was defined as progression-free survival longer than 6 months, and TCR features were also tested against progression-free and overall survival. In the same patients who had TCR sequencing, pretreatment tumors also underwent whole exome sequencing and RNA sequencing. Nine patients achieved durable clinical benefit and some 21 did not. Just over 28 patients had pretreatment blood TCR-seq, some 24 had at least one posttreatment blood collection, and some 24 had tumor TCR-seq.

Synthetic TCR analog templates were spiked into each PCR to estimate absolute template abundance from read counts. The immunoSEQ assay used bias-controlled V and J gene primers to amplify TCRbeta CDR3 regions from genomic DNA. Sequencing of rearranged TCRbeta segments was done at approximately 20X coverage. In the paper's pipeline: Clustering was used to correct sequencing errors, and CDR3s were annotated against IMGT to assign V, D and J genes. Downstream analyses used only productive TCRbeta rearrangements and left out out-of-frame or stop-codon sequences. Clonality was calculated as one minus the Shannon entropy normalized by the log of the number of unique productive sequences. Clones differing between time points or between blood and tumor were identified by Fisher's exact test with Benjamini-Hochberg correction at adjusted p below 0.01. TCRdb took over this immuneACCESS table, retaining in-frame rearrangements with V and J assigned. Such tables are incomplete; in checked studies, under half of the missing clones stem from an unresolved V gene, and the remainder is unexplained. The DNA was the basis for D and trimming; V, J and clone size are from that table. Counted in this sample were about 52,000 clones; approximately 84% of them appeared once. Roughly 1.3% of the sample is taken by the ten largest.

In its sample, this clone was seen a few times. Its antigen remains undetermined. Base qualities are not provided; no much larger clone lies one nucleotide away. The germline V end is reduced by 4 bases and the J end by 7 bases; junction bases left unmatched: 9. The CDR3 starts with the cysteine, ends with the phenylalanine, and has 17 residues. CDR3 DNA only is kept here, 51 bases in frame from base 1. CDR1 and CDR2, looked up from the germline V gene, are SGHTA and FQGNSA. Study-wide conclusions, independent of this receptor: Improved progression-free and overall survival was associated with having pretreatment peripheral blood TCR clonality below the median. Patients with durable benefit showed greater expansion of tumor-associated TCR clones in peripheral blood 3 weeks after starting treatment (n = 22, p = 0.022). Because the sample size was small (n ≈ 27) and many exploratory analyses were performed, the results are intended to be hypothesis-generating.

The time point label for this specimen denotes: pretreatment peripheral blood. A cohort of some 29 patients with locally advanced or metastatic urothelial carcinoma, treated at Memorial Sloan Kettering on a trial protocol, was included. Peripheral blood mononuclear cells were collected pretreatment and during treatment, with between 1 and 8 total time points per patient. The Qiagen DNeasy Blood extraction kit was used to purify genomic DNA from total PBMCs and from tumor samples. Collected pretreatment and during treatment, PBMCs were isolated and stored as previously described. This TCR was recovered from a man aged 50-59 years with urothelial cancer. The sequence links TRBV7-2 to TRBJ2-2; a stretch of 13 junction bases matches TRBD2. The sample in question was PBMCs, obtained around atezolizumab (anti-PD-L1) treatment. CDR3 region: CASSSRTSGSSGGELFF. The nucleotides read TGTGCCAGCAGCTCCCGGACTAGCGGGAGCTCAGGCGGGGAGCTGTTTTTT.